This TCR beta chain was sequenced during a study of a mutant IDH1 vaccine in newly diagnosed glioma. The CDR3 sequence is 16 residues long. Trimming cost V 1 base and J 0 bases, with 12 bases left between them. Germline V gene lookup returns CDR1 KGHSH and CDR2 LQKENI. Profiled with immunoSEQ multiplex PCR; TCRdb holds only in-frame clones, not every one. In the table there are tens of thousands of clones, roughly 84% of which are singletons. A note on this clone: The antigen is unknown.

Stated time point: week 35, safety follow-up. Vaccinated patients received 300 ug of mutant IDH1 20-mer peptide per dose, with topical imiquimod. The chain employs TRBV18 and TRBJ1-1; no clear D. Sequenced here: PBMCs, sampled from a glioma patient whose treatment included an IDH1 peptide vaccine. This clonotype was sampled from a man in his late teens or twenties with glioma. The CDR3, as DNA: TGTGCCAGCTCACCACAGCGAGACAAGTTGAACACTGAAGCTTTCTTT. Translating it yields CASSPQRDKLNTEAFF.